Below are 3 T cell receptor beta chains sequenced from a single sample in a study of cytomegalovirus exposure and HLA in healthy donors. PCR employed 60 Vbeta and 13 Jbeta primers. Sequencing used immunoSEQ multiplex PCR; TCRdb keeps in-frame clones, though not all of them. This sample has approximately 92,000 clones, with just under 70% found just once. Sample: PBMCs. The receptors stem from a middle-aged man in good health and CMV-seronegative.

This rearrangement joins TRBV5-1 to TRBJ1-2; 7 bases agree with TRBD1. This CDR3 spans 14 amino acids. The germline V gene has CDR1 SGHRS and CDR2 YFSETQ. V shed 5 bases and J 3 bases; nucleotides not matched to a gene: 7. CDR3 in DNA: TGCGCCAGCAGACCAAATACAGGGGACTATGGCTACACCTTC. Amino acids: CASRPNTGDYGYTF.

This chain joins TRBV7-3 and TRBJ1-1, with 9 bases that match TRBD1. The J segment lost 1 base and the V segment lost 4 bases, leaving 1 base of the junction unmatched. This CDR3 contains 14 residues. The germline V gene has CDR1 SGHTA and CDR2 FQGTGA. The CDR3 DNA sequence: TGTGCCAGCAGCTCGGGACAGGGGAACACTGAAGCTTTCTTT. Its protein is CASSSGQGNTEAFF.

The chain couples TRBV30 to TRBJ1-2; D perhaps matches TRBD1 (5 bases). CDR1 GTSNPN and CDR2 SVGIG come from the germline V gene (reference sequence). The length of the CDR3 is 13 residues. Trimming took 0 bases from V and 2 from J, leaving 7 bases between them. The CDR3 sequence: CAWSVHRNYGYTF. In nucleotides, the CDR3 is TGTGCCTGGAGTGTACACAGGAACTATGGCTACACCTTC.